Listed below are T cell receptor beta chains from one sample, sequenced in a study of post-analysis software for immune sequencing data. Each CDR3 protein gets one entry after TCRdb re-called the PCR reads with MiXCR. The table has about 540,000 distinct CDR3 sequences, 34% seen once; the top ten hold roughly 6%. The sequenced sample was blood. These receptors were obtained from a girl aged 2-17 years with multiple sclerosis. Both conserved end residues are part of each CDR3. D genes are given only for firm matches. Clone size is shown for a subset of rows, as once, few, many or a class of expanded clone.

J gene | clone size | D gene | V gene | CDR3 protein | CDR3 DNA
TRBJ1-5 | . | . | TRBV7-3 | CASSLKRQSNQPQHF | TGTGCCAGCAGCTTAAAGAGGCAGTCCAATCAGCCCCAGCATTTT
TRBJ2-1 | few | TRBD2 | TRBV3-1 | CASSPVAGAVYNEQFF | TGTGCCAGCAGCCCCGTAGCGGGGGCCGTTTACAATGAGCAGTTCTTC
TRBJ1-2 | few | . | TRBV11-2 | CASSLGASLNYGYTF | TGTGCCAGCAGCTTAGGGGCCAGCCTTAACTATGGCTACACCTTC
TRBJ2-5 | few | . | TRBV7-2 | CASSLAGGGKETQYF | TGTGCCAGCAGCTTAGCAGGGGGCGGGAAAGAGACCCAGTACTTC
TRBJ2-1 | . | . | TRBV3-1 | CASSQESGDEGNEQFF | TGTGCCAGCAGCCAAGAGTCTGGGGACGAAGGCAATGAGCAGTTCTTC
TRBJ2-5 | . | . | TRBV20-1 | CSASSSDRNQGTQYF | TGCAGTGCTAGTTCCTCGGACAGAAACCAAGGGACCCAGTACTTC
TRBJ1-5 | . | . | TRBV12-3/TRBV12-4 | CASSPSPFQGGNQPQHF | TGTGCCAGCAGCCCTAGTCCCTTCCAGGGAGGCAATCAGCCCCAGCATTTT
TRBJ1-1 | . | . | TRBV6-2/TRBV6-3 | CASRPLSWGATEAFF | TGTGCCAGCAGACCCTTATCGTGGGGGGCCACTGAAGCTTTCTTT
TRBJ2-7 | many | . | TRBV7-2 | CASSLEAGYEQYF | TGTGCCAGCAGCTTAGAAGCGGGCTACGAGCAGTACTTC
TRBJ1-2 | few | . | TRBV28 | CASSLVRSGYTF | TGTGCCAGCAGTTTAGTCCGGAGTGGCTACACCTTC
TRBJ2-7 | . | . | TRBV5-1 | CASSLETGTPLYEQYF | TGCGCCAGCAGCTTGGAAACAGGGACACCCCTCTACGAGCAGTACTTC
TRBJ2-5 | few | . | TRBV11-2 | CASSSEPVETQYF | TGTGCCAGCAGCTCTGAGCCTGTAGAGACCCAGTACTTC
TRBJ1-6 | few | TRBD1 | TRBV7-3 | CASSPGPGQTGMALHF | TGTGCCAGCAGTCCAGGGCCGGGACAGACCGGGATGGCCCTCCACTTT
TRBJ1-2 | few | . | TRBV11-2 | CASSLFYGYTF | TGTGCCAGCAGCTTATTCTATGGCTACACCTTC
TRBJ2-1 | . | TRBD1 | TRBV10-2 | CASSEGQGNYNEQFF | TGCGCCAGCAGTGAGGGACAGGGGAACTACAATGAGCAGTTCTTC
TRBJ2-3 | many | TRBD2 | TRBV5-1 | CASSLGLAGSDTQYF | TGCGCCAGCAGCTTGGGACTAGCGGGGTCAGATACGCAGTATTTT
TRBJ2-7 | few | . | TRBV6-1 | CASSGQVNSYEQYF | TGTGCCAGCAGTGGACAGGTAAACTCCTACGAGCAGTACTTC
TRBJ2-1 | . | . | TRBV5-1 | CASSLKGLSNEQFF | TGCGCCAGCAGCCTGAAGGGACTTTCCAATGAGCAGTTCTTC
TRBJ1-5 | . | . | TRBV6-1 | CASSEGWRAGRQPQHF | TGTGCCAGCAGTGAAGGGTGGAGGGCAGGCCGGCAGCCCCAGCATTTT
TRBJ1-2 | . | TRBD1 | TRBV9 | CASSVEPPGQGVRYGYTF | TGTGCCAGCAGCGTAGAACCCCCCGGACAGGGGGTAAGATATGGCTACACCTTC
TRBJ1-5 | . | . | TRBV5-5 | CASSLGEDYSYSNQPQHF | TGTGCCAGCAGCTTGGGGGAGGATTACAGTTATAGCAATCAGCCCCAGCATTTT
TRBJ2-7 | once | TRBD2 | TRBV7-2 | CASSSGRLAVNEQYF | TGTGCCAGCAGCTCCGGAAGACTAGCGGTAAACGAGCAGTACTTC
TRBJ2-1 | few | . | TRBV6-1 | CASSETGAYNEQFF | TGTGCCAGCAGTGAAACAGGAGCCTACAATGAGCAGTTCTTC
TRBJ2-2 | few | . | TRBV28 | CASTPGTGWGGELFF | TGTGCCAGCACCCCCGGGACGGGTTGGGGCGGGGAGCTGTTTTTT
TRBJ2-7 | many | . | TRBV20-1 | CSATSNEQYF | TGCAGTGCTACTAGTAACGAGCAGTACTTC
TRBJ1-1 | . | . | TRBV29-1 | CSVDKESTEAFF | TGCAGCGTTGATAAGGAAAGCACTGAAGCTTTCTTT
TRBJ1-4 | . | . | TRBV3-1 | CASSQQATNEKLFF | TGTGCCAGCAGCCAACAGGCAACTAATGAAAAACTGTTTTTT
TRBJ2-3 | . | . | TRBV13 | CASSLITRGTNTDTQYF | TGTGCCAGCAGCTTGATCACTCGGGGGACCAACACAGATACGCAGTATTTT
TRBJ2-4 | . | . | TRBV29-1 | CSVEVWSGTEIALADGNIQYF | TGCAGCGTTGAAGTGTGGAGCGGGACAGAGATAGCCCTAGCTGATGGAAACATTCAGTACTTC
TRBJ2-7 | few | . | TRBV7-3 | CASSLTGTGSSYEQYF | TGTGCCAGCAGCTTAACAGGGACTGGGAGCTCCTACGAGCAGTACTTC
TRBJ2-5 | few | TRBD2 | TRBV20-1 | CSARAATSGVKETQYF | TGCAGTGCTAGAGCCGCGACTAGCGGGGTAAAAGAGACCCAGTACTTC
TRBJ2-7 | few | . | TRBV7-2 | CASSLGQDSYEQYF | TGTGCAAGCAGCTTAGGGCAAGACTCCTACGAGCAGTACTTC
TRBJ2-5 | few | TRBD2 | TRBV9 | CASSGGLAQETQYF | TGTGCCAGCAGCGGGGGACTAGCCCAAGAGACCCAGTACTTC
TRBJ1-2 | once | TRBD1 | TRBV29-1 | CSVQDRGRYGYTF | TGCAGCGTTCAGGACAGGGGGCGGTACGGCTACACCTTC
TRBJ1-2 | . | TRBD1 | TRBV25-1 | CASSSTRGQHPYGYTF | TGTGCCAGCAGTTCAACAAGGGGACAGCACCCCTATGGCTACACCTTC
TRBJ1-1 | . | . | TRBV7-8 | CASAVRTEAFF | TGTGCCAGCGCTGTAAGGACTGAAGCTTTCTTT
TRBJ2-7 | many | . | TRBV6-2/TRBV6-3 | CASSSGLIYEQYF | TGTGCCAGCAGCTCCGGACTGATCTACGAGCAGTACTTC
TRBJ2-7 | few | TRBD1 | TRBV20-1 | CSARESRTGSSYEQYF | TGCAGTGCTAGAGAATCGAGGACAGGGAGCTCCTACGAGCAGTACTTC
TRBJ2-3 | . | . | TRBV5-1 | CASSKLSTDTQYF | TGCGCCAGCTCGAAGTTGAGCACAGATACGCAGTATTTT
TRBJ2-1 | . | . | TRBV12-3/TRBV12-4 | CASSLRREFF | TGTGCCAGCAGTTTGAGGCGGGAGTTCTTC
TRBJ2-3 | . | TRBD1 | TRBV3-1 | CASSPSDRVPDTQYF | TGTGCCAGCAGCCCATCGGACAGGGTGCCCGATACGCAGTATTTT
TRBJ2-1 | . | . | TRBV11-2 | CASSSLAPGQFF | TGTGCCAGCAGCTCCCTCGCCCCGGGTCAGTTCTTC
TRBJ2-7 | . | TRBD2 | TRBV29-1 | CSVRTSGGSSYEQYF | TGCAGCGTTCGGACTAGCGGGGGTAGCTCCTACGAGCAGTACTTC
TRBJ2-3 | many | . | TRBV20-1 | CSARAQTSTDTQYF | TGCAGTGCTCGGGCACAGACTAGCACAGATACGCAGTATTTT
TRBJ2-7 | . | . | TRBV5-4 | CASSSTDSYEQYF | TGTGCCAGCAGCTCGACAGATTCCTACGAGCAGTACTTC
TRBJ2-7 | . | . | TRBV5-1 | CASSLGGAPSYEQYF | TGCGCCAGCAGCTTGGGAGGGGCTCCCTCCTACGAGCAGTACTTC